This TCR beta chain emerged from a study of T cell responses to AZD1222 COVID-19 vaccine. The study's findings and limits: Reportedly, close to half of spike-specific TCRs are directed against unmutated variant regions. Repertoire sampling was restricted to post-peak T cell response timepoints.

Repertoires were generated with immunoSEQ multiplex PCR, while TCRdb's copy carries only in-frame clones and drops some. The sample includes tens of thousands of clones, around three quarters seen only once; the top ten take 47%. Turning to this clone: Its antigen remains unidentified.

From germline, CDR1 is MNHEY and CDR2 SVGAGI. This CDR3 is 16 amino acids long. The V and J ends lost 2 bases and 1 base respectively, with 11 bases between them. The sequencing used peripheral blood, collected 28 days after the second AZD1222 dose. The chain has TRBV6-5 and TRBJ2-2; D is undetermined. This TCR was recovered from an adult who received the AZD1222 COVID-19 vaccine. CDR3 in DNA: TGTGCCAGCAGTTACCTTCTCCAGCTGAACACCGGGGAGCTGTTTTTT. Its translation is CASSYLLQLNTGELFF.